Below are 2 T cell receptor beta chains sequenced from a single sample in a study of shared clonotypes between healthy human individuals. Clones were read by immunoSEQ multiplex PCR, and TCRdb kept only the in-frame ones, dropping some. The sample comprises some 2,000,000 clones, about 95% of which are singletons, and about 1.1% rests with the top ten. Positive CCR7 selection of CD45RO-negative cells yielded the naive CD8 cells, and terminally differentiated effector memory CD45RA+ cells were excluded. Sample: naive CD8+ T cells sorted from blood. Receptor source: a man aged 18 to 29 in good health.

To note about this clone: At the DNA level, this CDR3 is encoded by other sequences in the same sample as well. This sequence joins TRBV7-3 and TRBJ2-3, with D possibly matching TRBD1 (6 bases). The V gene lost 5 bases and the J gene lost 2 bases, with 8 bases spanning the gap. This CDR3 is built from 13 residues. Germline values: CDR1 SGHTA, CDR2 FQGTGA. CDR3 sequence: CASSPGATDTQYF. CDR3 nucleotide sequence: TGTGCCAGCAGCCCAGGGGCCACAGATACGCAGTATTTT.

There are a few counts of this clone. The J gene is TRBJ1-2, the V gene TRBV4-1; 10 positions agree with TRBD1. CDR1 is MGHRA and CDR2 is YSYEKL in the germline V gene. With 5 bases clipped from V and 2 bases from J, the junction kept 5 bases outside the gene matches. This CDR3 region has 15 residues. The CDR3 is CASSSPGQGNYGYTF. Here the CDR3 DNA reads TGCGCCAGCAGCTCACCGGGACAGGGGAACTATGGCTACACCTTC.